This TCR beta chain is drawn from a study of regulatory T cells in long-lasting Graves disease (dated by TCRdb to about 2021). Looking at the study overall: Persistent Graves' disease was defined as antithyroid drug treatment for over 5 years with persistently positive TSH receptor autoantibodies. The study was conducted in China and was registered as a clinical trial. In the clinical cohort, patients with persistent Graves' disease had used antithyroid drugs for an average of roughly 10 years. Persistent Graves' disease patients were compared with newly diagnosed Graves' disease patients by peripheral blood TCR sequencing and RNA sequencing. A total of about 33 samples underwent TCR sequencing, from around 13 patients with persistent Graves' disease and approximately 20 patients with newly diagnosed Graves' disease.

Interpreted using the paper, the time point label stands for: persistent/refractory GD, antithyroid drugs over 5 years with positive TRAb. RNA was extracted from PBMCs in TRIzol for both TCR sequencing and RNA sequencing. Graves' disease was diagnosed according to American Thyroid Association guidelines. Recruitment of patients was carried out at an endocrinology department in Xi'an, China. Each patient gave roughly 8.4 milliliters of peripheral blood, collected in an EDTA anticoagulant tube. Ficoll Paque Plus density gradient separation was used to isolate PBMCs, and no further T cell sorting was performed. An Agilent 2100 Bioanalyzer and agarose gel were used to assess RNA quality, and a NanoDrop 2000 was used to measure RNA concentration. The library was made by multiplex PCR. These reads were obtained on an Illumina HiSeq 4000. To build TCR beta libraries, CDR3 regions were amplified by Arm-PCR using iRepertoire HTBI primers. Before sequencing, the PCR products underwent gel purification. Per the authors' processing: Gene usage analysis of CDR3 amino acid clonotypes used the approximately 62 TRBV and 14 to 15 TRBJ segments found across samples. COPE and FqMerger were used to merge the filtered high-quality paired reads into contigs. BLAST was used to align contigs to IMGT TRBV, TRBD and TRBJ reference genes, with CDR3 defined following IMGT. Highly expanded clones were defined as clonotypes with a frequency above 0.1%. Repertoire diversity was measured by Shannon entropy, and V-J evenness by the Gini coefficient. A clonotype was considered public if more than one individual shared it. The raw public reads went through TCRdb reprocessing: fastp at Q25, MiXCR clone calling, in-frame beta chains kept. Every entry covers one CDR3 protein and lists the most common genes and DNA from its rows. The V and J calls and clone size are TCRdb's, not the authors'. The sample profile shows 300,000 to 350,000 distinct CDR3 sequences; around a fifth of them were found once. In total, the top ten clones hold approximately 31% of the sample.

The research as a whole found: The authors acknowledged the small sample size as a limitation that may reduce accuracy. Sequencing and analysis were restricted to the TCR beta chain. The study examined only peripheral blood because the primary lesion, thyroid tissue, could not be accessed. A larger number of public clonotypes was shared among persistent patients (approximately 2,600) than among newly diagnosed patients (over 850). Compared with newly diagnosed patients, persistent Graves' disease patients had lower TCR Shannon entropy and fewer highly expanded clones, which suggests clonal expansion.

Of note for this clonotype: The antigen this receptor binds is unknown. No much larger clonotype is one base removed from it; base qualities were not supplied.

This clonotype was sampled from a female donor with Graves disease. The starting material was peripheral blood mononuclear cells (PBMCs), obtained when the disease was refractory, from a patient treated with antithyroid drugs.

The CDR3 protein: CASSPSRTASYEQYF. The sequenced DNA: TGTGCCAGCAGCCCGAGTCGGACAGCATCCTACGAGCAGTACTTC. The sequence joins TRBV9 to TRBJ2-7; TRBD1 is a weak D gene call, 6 bases matching. Trimming at the junction amounts to 4 bases on V and 1 base on J, and the germline ends lie 15 bases apart. The CDR3, cysteine through phenylalanine, is 15 amino acids long. Just the 45-base CDR3 DNA is kept, in frame starting at base 1. The germline V gene gives CDR1 as SGDLS and CDR2 as YYNGEE.